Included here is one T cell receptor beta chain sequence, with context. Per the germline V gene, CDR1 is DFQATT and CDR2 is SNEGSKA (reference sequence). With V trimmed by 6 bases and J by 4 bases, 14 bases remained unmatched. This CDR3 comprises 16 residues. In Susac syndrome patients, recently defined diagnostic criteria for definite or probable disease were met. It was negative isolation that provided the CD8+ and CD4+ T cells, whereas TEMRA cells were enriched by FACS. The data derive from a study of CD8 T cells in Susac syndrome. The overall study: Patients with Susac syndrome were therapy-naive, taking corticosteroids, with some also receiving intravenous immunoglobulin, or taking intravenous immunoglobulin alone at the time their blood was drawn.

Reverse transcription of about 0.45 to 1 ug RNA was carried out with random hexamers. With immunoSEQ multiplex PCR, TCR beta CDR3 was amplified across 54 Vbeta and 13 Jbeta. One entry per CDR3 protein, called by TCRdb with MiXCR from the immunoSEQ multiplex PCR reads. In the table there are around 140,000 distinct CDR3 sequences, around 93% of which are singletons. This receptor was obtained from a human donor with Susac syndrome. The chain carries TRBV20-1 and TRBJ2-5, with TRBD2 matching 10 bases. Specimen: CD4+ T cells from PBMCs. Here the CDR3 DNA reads TGCAGTGCCCTCAGCGGGAGGGGGTCCTATGGAGAGACCCAGTACTTC. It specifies CSALSGRGSYGETQYF.